A single sample gave rise to the 22 T cell receptor beta chains below, sequenced in a study of breast tumors, draining lymph nodes, adjacent tissues. Samples came from axillary lymph nodes draining the breast cancer. TCRdb reanalysed the multiplex PCR reads using MiXCR and keeps one entry per CDR3 protein. The sample has over 150,000 distinct CDR3 sequences, around a third seen once; the top ten hold roughly 4.5%. Sequencing was done on a sample of axillary lymph node tissue. The receptors stem from a female donor with breast cancer. Some clones in this sample may be carry-over from other donors' samples.

Ten or more counts support this clonotype. The rearrangement links TRBV10-3 to TRBJ1-2; a weak D match, TRBD1 (5 bases). The CDR3 contains 14 residues. Germline V gene lookup returns CDR1 ENHRY and CDR2 SYGVKD. Trimming cost V 0 bases and J 3 bases, with 8 bases left between them. In DNA form, the CDR3 reads TGTGCCATCAGTGAGTCTGGGACCCACTATGGCTACACCTTC. Protein sequence: CAISESGTHYGYTF.

This clonotype was seen many times. The V gene is TRBV20-1, the J gene TRBJ1-2; 12 bases map to TRBD1. Germline V gene lookup returns CDR1 DFQATT and CDR2 SNEGSKA (reference sequence). V was clipped by 5 bases and J by 7 bases; unmatched bases: 14. The CDR3 spans 16 residues. CDR3 DNA: TGCAGTGCTCCTACATCCCTGGGACAGGGGGCGTTTGGCTACACCTTC. The encoded protein is CSAPTSLGQGAFGYTF.

About this clonotype: The DNA is omitted, as the CDR3 cannot be located on it reliably, and the CDR3 follows TCRdb's listing. The J gene is TRBJ1-2, the V gene TRBV20-1; TRBD1 is the table's D call, not checked against the DNA. Germline loops: CDR1 DFQATT, CDR2 SNEGSKA (reference sequence). Counting both end residues, the CDR3 totals 12 amino acids. The CDR3 spells CSAVDSAYGCTF.

The sample holds a few counts of this clonotype. This rearrangement joins TRBV19 to TRBJ1-4; 10 positions agree with TRBD1. This CDR3 comprises 14 residues. Germline assignment: CDR1 LNHDA and CDR2 SQIVND (reference sequence). The junction had 6 bases not matched to a gene; V was cut back by 4 bases and J by 10 bases. As DNA, the CDR3 is TGTGCCAGTAGTAGGGGACAGGGGATGGCAAAACTGTTTTTT. Its protein is CASSRGQGMAKLFF.

This clonotype was seen once. A read error may be the cause here, since a much bigger clone is one base away. This rearrangement joins TRBV4-1 to TRBJ2-1, with 13 bases fitting TRBD2. Germline values: CDR1 MGHRA, CDR2 YSYEKL. There are 17 residues in the CDR3. CDR3 nucleotide sequence: TGCGCCGGCAGCCTGACTAGCGGGAGGCCAGAAAACCATGAGCAGTTCTTC. Encoded protein: CAGSLTSGRPENHEQFF.

The V and J genes are TRBV2 and TRBJ1-1; D is unclear. This CDR3 is 15 amino acids long. V shed 2 bases and J shed 2 bases, with 12 bases lying between them. Germline assignment: CDR1 SNHLY and CDR2 FYNNEI. The CDR3 region has the DNA TGTGCCAGCAGTGAATTGCAGGTTCGAAACACTGAAGCTTTCTTT. This sequence encodes CASSELQVRNTEAFF.

There are a few counts of this clonotype. This chain links TRBV20-1 with TRBJ2-4; tentatively, D is TRBD1 or TRBD2 (5 bases each). Trimming left V 2 bases short and J 3 bases short, with 20 bases between. Germline values: CDR1 DFQATT, CDR2 SNEGSKA (reference sequence). CDR3 length: 17 amino acids. The CDR3 DNA sequence: TGCAGTGCTAGAACATACGGTCCTCTGGGGGACAAAAACATTCAGTACTTC. Its translation: CSARTYGPLGDKNIQYF.

This clonotype was recorded many times. The chain employs TRBV19 and TRBJ2-1, with D perhaps TRBD2 (7 bases). V lost 5 bases to trimming and J lost 7 bases, with 24 bases between them. This CDR3 is 17 amino acids long. Germline loops: CDR1 LNHDA, CDR2 SQIVND (reference sequence). CDR3 protein: CASSPLDAGAGMNEQFF. DNA of the CDR3: TGTGCCAGTAGTCCTCTCGATGCGGGGGCAGGTATGAATGAGCAGTTCTTC.

This clonotype has ten or more counts. A much bigger clone sits one base away, suggesting this may be a read error. The CDR3 protein is CASSPDRPSSYNSPLHF. The CDR3 DNA reads as TGTGCCAGCAGCCCAGACAGGCCGAGCTCCTATAATTCACCCCTCCACTTT. J is TRBJ1-6 and V is TRBV6-5; the D gene is possibly TRBD1 (6 bases). Trimming left V 6 bases short and J 0 bases short, with 15 bases between. Germline V gene sequence: CDR1 MNHEY, CDR2 SVGAGI. The CDR3 covers 17 residues.

Of note for this clonotype: A much larger clone differs by one base, so this may be a read error. The chain uses TRBV4-1 and TRBJ2-1; D not resolved. CDR1 and CDR2 from the germline V gene are MGHRA and YSYEKL. This CDR3 is 14 amino acids long. Deletions cut 0 bases from V and 9 bases from J, with 12 bases between. CDR3 region: CASSQDFRHSEQFF. DNA of the CDR3: TGCGCCAGCAGCCAAGACTTCCGGCACAGTGAGCAGTTCTTC.

The chain couples TRBV29-1 to TRBJ2-1; 10 nucleotides line up with TRBD2. Looked up from germline, CDR1 is SQVTM and CDR2 is ANQGSEA. V lost 8 bases to trimming and J lost 3 bases; unmatched junction nucleotides: 10. This CDR3 has 15 residues. The CDR3: CSSQIAGGYYNEQFF. DNA of the CDR3: TGCAGCAGTCAAATAGCGGGGGGCTACTACAATGAGCAGTTCTTC.

This clonotype was picked up many times. The genes are TRBV20-1 and TRBJ2-2; 9 bases are shared with TRBD2. In germline, CDR1 is DFQATT, CDR2 SNEGSKA (reference sequence). V shed 1 base and J 4 bases; nucleotides not matched to a gene: 7. The CDR3 runs to 16 residues. As DNA, the CDR3 is TGCAGTGCTAGAGTTGCAGCGGGAGGTATCACCGGGGAGCTGTTTTTT. This sequence encodes CSARVAAGGITGELFF.

This clonotype was counted many times. The chain joins TRBV11-2 to TRBJ2-7, with D uncertain. The length of the CDR3 is 13 residues. Between the trimmed V and J ends, which lost 3 bases and 4 bases, there was a span of 10 bases. Germline V gene lookup returns CDR1 SGHAT and CDR2 FQNNGV. CDR3 amino acids: CASSFRPPYEQYF. DNA of the CDR3: TGTGCCAGCAGCTTCAGGCCGCCTTACGAGCAGTACTTC. Filled out from reference TRBV11-2 and TRBJ2-7, the complete variable domain reads EAGVAQSPRYKIIEKRQSVAFWCNPISGHATLYWYQQILGQGPKLLIQFQNNGVVDDSQLPKDRFSAERLKGVDSTLKIQPAKLEDSAVYLCASSFRPPYEQYFGPGTRLTVT.

V and J are TRBV11-3 and TRBJ2-1; TRBD2 is a possible D gene (6 bases). This CDR3 has 15 residues. V lost 0 bases, J lost 7 bases, and 13 bases lay in between. The germline gives CDR1 SGHNT, CDR2 YENEEA. CDR3 loop: CASSLEGTLQNEQFF. The CDR3 nucleotides read TGTGCCAGCAGCTTAGAGGGGACTCTACAGAATGAGCAGTTCTTC.

About this clonotype itself: Mismatch with germline at one junction end may stem from a read error. The CDR3 coding sequence is TGTGCCAGCAGCTCCCGGGACAGGGCTAACTATGGCTCCACCTTC. It specifies CASSSRDRANYGSTF. The chain links TRBV9 to TRBJ1-2, with TRBD1 matching 9 bases. The length of the CDR3 is 15 residues. Germline CDR1 is SGDLS and CDR2 is YYNGEE.

This clonotype was seen a handful of times. The DNA of the CDR3 is TGTGCCAGCAGGAAAGACCGAGCCGCGACCTACAATGAGCAGTTCTTC. Translated: CASRKDRAATYNEQFF. The chain employs TRBV27 and TRBJ2-1, with unresolved D. The length of the CDR3 is 16 residues. CDR1 MNHEY and CDR2 SMNVEV come from the germline V gene (reference sequence). V lost 6 bases, J lost 2 bases, and 17 bases lay in between.

This clonotype was observed a few times. The chain is built from TRBV10-3 and TRBJ1-1; D call uncertain. Germline V gene lookup returns CDR1 ENHRY and CDR2 SYGVKD. The ends were cut back, 4 bases at V and 1 base at J, with 10 bases in the middle. The CDR3 extends over 14 amino acids. CDR3 region: CAISVQNENTEAFF. In DNA form, the CDR3 reads TGTGCCATCAGTGTTCAAAACGAGAACACTGAAGCTTTCTTT.

The chain joins TRBV27 to TRBJ2-5, with D possibly matching TRBD2 (6 bases). The V and J ends lost 4 bases and 1 base respectively, with 10 bases between them. Germline-derived CDR1 and CDR2 are MNHEY and SMNVEV (reference sequence). CDR3 length equals 14 residues. The CDR3 nucleotides read TGTGCCAGCAGTTACAATAGCGGCCAAGAGACCCAGTACTTC. This translates into CASSYNSGQETQYF.

Concerning this clonotype: Given the absence of the conserved phenylalanine or tryptophan at the CDR3 end, a read error is likely. V gene TRBV6-5 combines with J gene TRBJ2-7; a weak D match, TRBD1 (5 bases). V was clipped by 5 bases and J by 6 bases, with 14 bases between them. This CDR3 is built from 13 residues. Germline assignment: CDR1 MNHEY and CDR2 SVGAGI. CDR3 region: CASSHAGQREQYY. CDR3 in DNA: TGTGCCAGCAGTCACGCAGGGCAACGCGAGCAGTACTAC.

In this sample, this clonotype turned up many times. The V call is TRBV12-3 or TRBV12-4, the J call TRBJ2-1; D perhaps matches TRBD1 (6 bases). Trimming shortened V by 7 bases and J by 0 bases, and 16 bases separated the two germline ends. CDR3 size: 16 residues. The CDR3 loop reads CASTLDRTSSYNEQFF. CDR3 DNA sequence: TGTGCCAGCACCTTGGACAGAACAAGCTCCTACAATGAGCAGTTCTTC.

The gene calls are TRBV29-1 and TRBJ2-7; a possible D gene is TRBD2 (5 bases). With 2 bases removed from V and 0 bases from J, the gap between germline ends came to 11 bases. The CDR3 contains 14 residues. Germline CDR1 is SQVTM and CDR2 is ANQGSEA. CDR3 bases: TGCAGCGTTGAAACCGAGGGAAGCTCCTACGAGCAGTACTTC. Translating it yields CSVETEGSSYEQYF.

Note on this clonotype: A much larger clone differs from this one at a single base, so this may be a read error. The CDR3 ends on some other residue instead of the conserved phenylalanine or tryptophan, so this is likely a read error. The gene calls are TRBV20-1 and TRBJ2-1; D gene ambiguous. CDR1 is DFQATT, CDR2 SNEGSKA, per germline (reference sequence). The germline V and J ends were trimmed by 0 bases and 8 bases, with 2 bases remaining between them. This CDR3 spans 10 amino acids. CDR3 nucleotide sequence: TGCAGTGCTAGAGAGGATGAGCAGTTCTCC. Its translation: CSAREDEQFS.